These T cell receptor beta chains were read from a single sample in a study of Graves' ophthalmopathy and Graves' hyperthyroidism. TCRdb reprocessed the multiplex PCR reads via MiXCR and lists one record per CDR3 protein. The sample records roughly 420,000 distinct CDR3 sequences, 20% to 25% being singletons. The sample comprised peripheral blood. The receptors shown here come from a woman younger than 35 with stable Graves' hyperthyroidism. Each CDR3 is given with its conserved first and last residue. D genes are given only for firm matches. The size field is filled for only some rows; it gives once, few, many or a size class.

clone size: NA
J gene: TRBJ1-1
D gene: NA
V gene: TRBV11-2
CDR3 protein: CASSSRVNTGAFF
CDR3 DNA: TGTGCCAGCAGCTCTCGGGTAAACACTGGAGCTTTCTTT

clone size: many
J gene: TRBJ1-2
D gene: NA
V gene: TRBV6-5
CDR3 protein: CASSYGQSYGYTF
CDR3 DNA: TGTGCCAGCAGTTATGGTCAGTCCTATGGCTACACCTTC

clone size: many
J gene: TRBJ1-6
D gene: NA
V gene: TRBV11-2
CDR3 protein: CASSLGPKAYNSPLHF
CDR3 DNA: TGTGCCAGCAGCTTAGGTCCCAAAGCCTATAATTCACCCCTCCACTTT

clone size: NA
J gene: TRBJ2-7
D gene: TRBD2
V gene: TRBV28
CDR3 protein: CATRVPAGGHYEQYF
CDR3 DNA: TGTGCCACCCGGGTCCCTGCGGGGGGACACTACGAGCAGTACTTC

clone size: NA
J gene: TRBJ2-7
D gene: NA
V gene: TRBV27
CDR3 protein: CASSLWGSRYEQYF
CDR3 DNA: TGTGCCAGCAGTTTATGGGGAAGTCGGTACGAGCAGTACTTC

clone size: NA
J gene: TRBJ2-4
D gene: NA
V gene: TRBV18
CDR3 protein: CASSPPRPLNIQYF
CDR3 DNA: TGTGCCAGCTCACCACCGAGACCATTAAACATTCAGTACTTC

clone size: many
J gene: TRBJ1-2
D gene: NA
V gene: TRBV30
CDR3 protein: CAWSRPGLLHTF
CDR3 DNA: TGTGCCTGGAGTCGGCCAGGGCTTTTGCACACCTTC

clone size: many
J gene: TRBJ1-5
D gene: TRBD1
V gene: TRBV15
CDR3 protein: CATSRDTGEGQPQHF
CDR3 DNA: TGTGCCACCAGCAGGGACACAGGGGAAGGTCAGCCCCAGCATTTT

clone size: many
J gene: TRBJ1-1
D gene: NA
V gene: TRBV29-1
CDR3 protein: CSVEWNTNTEAFF
CDR3 DNA: TGCAGCGTTGAATGGAATACGAACACTGAAGCTTTCTTT

clone size: many
J gene: TRBJ2-5
D gene: NA
V gene: TRBV10-2
CDR3 protein: CASSPLRGSETQYF
CDR3 DNA: TGCGCCAGCAGTCCACTTCGGGGGTCAGAGACCCAGTACTTC

clone size: many
J gene: TRBJ1-1
D gene: NA
V gene: TRBV11-2
CDR3 protein: CASSGIMTEAFF
CDR3 DNA: TGTGCCAGCAGCGGAATTATGACTGAAGCTTTCTTT

clone size: few
J gene: TRBJ1-1
D gene: TRBD1
V gene: TRBV18
CDR3 protein: CASSGTGVANTEAFF
CDR3 DNA: TGTGCCAGCTCCGGGACAGGGGTCGCGAACACTGAAGCTTTCTTT

clone size: NA
J gene: TRBJ1-2
D gene: NA
V gene: TRBV6-1
CDR3 protein: CASSATTNYGYTF
CDR3 DNA: TGTGCCAGCAGTGCGACAACTAACTATGGCTACACCTTC

clone size: many
J gene: TRBJ2-7
D gene: TRBD2
V gene: TRBV7-2
CDR3 protein: CASSLALAGGDEQYF
CDR3 DNA: TGTGCCAGCAGCTTAGCACTAGCGGGAGGGGACGAGCAGTACTTC

clone size: NA
J gene: TRBJ1-2
D gene: NA
V gene: TRBV27
CDR3 protein: CASSLSGGAGYGYTF
CDR3 DNA: TGTGCCAGCAGTTTATCTGGCGGTGCTGGTTATGGCTACACCTTC

clone size: many
J gene: TRBJ1-6
D gene: TRBD1
V gene: TRBV12-3/TRBV12-4
CDR3 protein: CASSLDRGGGSPLHF
CDR3 DNA: TGTGCCAGCAGTTTAGACAGGGGCGGGGGATCACCCCTCCACTTT

clone size: once
J gene: TRBJ2-5
D gene: NA
V gene: TRBV30
CDR3 protein: CAWSWGSETQYF
CDR3 DNA: TGTGCCTGGAGTTGGGGCAGCGAGACCCAGTACTTC

clone size: many
J gene: TRBJ2-5
D gene: NA
V gene: TRBV20-1
CDR3 protein: CSARVAFKETQYF
CDR3 DNA: TGCAGTGCTAGGGTGGCCTTTAAAGAGACCCAGTACTTC

clone size: few
J gene: TRBJ2-7
D gene: NA
V gene: TRBV19
CDR3 protein: CASSTSGTLSNEQYF
CDR3 DNA: TGTGCCAGTAGTACTTCCGGGACGCTTTCCAACGAGCAGTACTTC

clone size: few
J gene: TRBJ2-5
D gene: TRBD1
V gene: TRBV5-1
CDR3 protein: CASSWGTGSQETQYF
CDR3 DNA: TGCGCCAGCAGCTGGGGGACAGGGTCACAAGAGACCCAGTACTTC

clone size: many
J gene: TRBJ2-5
D gene: TRBD2
V gene: TRBV2
CDR3 protein: CASSELTSGRKTQYF
CDR3 DNA: TGTGCCAGCAGTGAATTGACTAGCGGGAGGAAGACCCAGTACTTC

clone size: few
J gene: TRBJ2-5
D gene: TRBD2
V gene: TRBV2
CDR3 protein: CASGRLAGRRETQYF
CDR3 DNA: TGTGCCAGCGGGCGACTAGCGGGACGCCGAGAGACCCAGTACTTC

clone size: many
J gene: TRBJ2-2
D gene: NA
V gene: TRBV24-1
CDR3 protein: CATSSEGELFF
CDR3 DNA: TGTGCCACCAGTTCAGAAGGGGAGCTGTTTTTT

clone size: NA
J gene: TRBJ1-5
D gene: NA
V gene: TRBV5-1
CDR3 protein: CASSLEGPVAGQPQHF
CDR3 DNA: TGCGCCAGCAGCTTGGAAGGGCCGGTGGCGGGTCAGCCCCAGCATTTT

clone size: many
J gene: TRBJ2-4
D gene: TRBD2
V gene: TRBV2
CDR3 protein: CASSGLEGNIKYF
CDR3 DNA: TGTGCCAGCAGCGGACTAGAGGGAAACATTAAGTACTTC

clone size: many
J gene: TRBJ2-7
D gene: TRBD1
V gene: TRBV2
CDR3 protein: CASTGTGTSYEQYF
CDR3 DNA: TGTGCCAGCACCGGGACAGGGACGAGCTACGAGCAGTACTTC

clone size: NA
J gene: TRBJ2-5
D gene: NA
V gene: TRBV3-1
CDR3 protein: CASSQGGVTQYF
CDR3 DNA: TGTGCCAGCAGCCAAGGGGGGGTGACCCAGTACTTC

clone size: NA
J gene: TRBJ2-4
D gene: NA
V gene: TRBV3-1
CDR3 protein: CASSQANIQYF
CDR3 DNA: TGTGCCAGCAGCCAGGCGAACATTCAGTACTTC

clone size: many
J gene: TRBJ2-4
D gene: NA
V gene: TRBV30
CDR3 protein: CAWSDYAKNIQYF
CDR3 DNA: TGTGCCTGGAGTGACTACGCCAAAAACATTCAGTACTTC

clone size: few
J gene: TRBJ2-7
D gene: NA
V gene: TRBV20-1
CDR3 protein: CSARRDTSYEQYF
CDR3 DNA: TGCAGTGCTAGGAGGGACACGTCCTACGAGCAGTACTTC

clone size: many
J gene: TRBJ2-5
D gene: NA
V gene: TRBV20-1
CDR3 protein: CSASDSGETQYF
CDR3 DNA: TGCAGTGCTAGCGACAGCGGAGAGACCCAGTACTTC

clone size: many
J gene: TRBJ2-1
D gene: NA
V gene: TRBV24-1
CDR3 protein: CATRNETYNEQFF
CDR3 DNA: TGTGCCACCAGGAATGAGACCTACAATGAGCAGTTCTTC

clone size: many
J gene: TRBJ1-5
D gene: NA
V gene: TRBV6-1
CDR3 protein: CASSGPVGNQPQHF
CDR3 DNA: TGTGCCAGCAGTGGACCGGTCGGCAATCAGCCCCAGCATTTT

clone size: few
J gene: TRBJ1-1
D gene: TRBD1
V gene: TRBV6-5
CDR3 protein: CASSYSMTGWSFF
CDR3 DNA: TGTGCCAGCAGTTACTCAATGACAGGGTGGTCTTTCTTT

clone size: many
J gene: TRBJ1-2
D gene: TRBD1
V gene: TRBV20-1
CDR3 protein: CSARAPWTGTDGYTF
CDR3 DNA: TGCAGTGCTAGAGCTCCCTGGACAGGGACAGATGGCTACACCTTC

clone size: NA
J gene: TRBJ2-2
D gene: TRBD2
V gene: TRBV6-1
CDR3 protein: CASSEVAGVYTGELFF
CDR3 DNA: TGTGCCAGCAGTGAAGTGGCGGGGGTCTACACCGGGGAGCTGTTTTTT

clone size: many
J gene: TRBJ2-7
D gene: TRBD2
V gene: TRBV20-1
CDR3 protein: CSASSWEGPYEQYF
CDR3 DNA: TGCAGTGCTAGTTCATGGGAGGGCCCTTACGAGCAGTACTTC

clone size: many
J gene: TRBJ2-2
D gene: NA
V gene: TRBV28
CDR3 protein: CASSFATANTGELFF
CDR3 DNA: TGTGCCAGCAGTTTTGCGACTGCGAACACCGGGGAGCTGTTTTTT